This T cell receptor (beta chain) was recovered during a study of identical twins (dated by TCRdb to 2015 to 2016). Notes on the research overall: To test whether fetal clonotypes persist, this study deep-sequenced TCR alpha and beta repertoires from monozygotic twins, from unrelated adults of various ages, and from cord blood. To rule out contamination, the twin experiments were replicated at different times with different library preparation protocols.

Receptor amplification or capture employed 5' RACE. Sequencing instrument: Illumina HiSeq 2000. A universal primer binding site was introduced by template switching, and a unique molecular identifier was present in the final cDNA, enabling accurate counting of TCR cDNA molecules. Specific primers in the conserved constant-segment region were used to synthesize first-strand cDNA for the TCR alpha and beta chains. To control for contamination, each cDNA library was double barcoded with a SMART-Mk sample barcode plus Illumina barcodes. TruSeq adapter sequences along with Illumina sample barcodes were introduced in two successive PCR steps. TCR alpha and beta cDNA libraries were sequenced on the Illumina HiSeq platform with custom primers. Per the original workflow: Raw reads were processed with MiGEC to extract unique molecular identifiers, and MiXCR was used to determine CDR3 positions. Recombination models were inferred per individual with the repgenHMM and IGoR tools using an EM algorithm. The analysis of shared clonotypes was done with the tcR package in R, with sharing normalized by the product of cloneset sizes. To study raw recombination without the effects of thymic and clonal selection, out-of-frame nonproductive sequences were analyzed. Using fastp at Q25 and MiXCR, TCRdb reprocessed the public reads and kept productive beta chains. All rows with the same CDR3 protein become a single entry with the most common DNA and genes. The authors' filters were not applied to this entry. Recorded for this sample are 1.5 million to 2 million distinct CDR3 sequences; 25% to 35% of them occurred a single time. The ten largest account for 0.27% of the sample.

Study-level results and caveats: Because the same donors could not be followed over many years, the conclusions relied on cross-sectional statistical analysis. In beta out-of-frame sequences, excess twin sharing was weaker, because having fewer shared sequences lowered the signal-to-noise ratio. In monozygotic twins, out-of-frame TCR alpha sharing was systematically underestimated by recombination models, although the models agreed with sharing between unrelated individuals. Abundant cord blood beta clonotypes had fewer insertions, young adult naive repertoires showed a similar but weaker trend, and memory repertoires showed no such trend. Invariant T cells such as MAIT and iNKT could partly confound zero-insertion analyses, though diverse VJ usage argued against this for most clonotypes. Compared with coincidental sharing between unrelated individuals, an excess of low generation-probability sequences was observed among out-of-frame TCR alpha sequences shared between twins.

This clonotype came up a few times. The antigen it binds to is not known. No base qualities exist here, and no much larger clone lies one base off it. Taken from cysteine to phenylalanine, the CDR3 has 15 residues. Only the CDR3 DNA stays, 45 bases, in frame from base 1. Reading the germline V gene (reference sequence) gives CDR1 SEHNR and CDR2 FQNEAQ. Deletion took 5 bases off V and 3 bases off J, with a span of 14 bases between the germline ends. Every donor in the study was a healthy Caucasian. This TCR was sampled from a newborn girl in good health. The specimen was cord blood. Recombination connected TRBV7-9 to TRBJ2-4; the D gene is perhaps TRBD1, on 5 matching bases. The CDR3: CASSPPDRSKNIQYF. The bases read TGTGCCAGCAGCCCGCCAGACAGAAGCAAAAACATTCAGTACTTC.